Detailed here is one T cell receptor (beta chain). Repertoires were generated with immunoSEQ multiplex PCR, while TCRdb's copy carries only in-frame clones and drops some. The sample gives more than 100,000 clones, 85% to 95% of which show up once; 5.4% is in the top ten. The CDR3 runs 13 residues. Trimming shortened V by 5 bases and J by 2 bases, and 9 bases separated the two germline ends. Germline V CDR1 and CDR2: MNHNY, SVGAGI (reference sequence). This entry is derived from a study of T cell responses to AZD1222 COVID-19 vaccine. The source of this sequence is an adult in good health. J is TRBJ2-5 and V is TRBV6-6; D unclear. Sample: peripheral blood, taken on day 0 of AZD1222 vaccination. The CDR3: CASSNYQQETQYF. CDR3 nucleotides: TGTGCCAGCAGTAATTACCAGCAAGAGACCCAGTACTTC.